This TCR beta chain was recovered during a study of glioma-infiltrating T cells after dendritic cell vaccination (dated by TCRdb to the mid-2010s). Some background on the complete study: The cohort included some 15 glioblastoma patients drawn from Phase I and II dendritic cell vaccination trials, of whom 9 were newly diagnosed and 6 had recurrent disease. To make the vaccine, monocyte-derived dendritic cells were cultured for under eight days with IL-4 and GM-CSF and then pulsed overnight with autologous tumor lysate. In glioblastoma patients vaccinated with dendritic cells, deep sequencing of TCR beta CDR3 regions served to measure the amount of tumor-infiltrating lymphocytes and to compare repertoires between tumor and blood. Survival after dendritic cell vaccination was correlated with TCR sequencing metrics such as TIL content and the overlap between tumor and blood repertoires. Each patient got three intradermal injections of the dendritic cell vaccine, spaced at biweekly intervals, in the arm below the axilla. Between the early 2000s and the early 2010s, the patients were given dendritic cell vaccination pulsed with autologous tumor lysate.

On the study overall, not on this receptor specifically: The three-group TCR overlap response model was described as speculative and requiring prospective validation. The cohort was small and heterogeneous, only a few patients had full blood and tumor sets, and even fewer had initial-recurrent tumor pairs. After dendritic cell vaccination, a higher estimated pretreatment TIL content predicted longer time to progression and overall survival. TCR clonality showed no direct relationship with survival, which suggests that a diverse polyclonal response may be important.

Note on this clone: Its recognized antigen is unknown. Base qualities are not recorded, but no much larger clone differs from it by a single base.

Per the publication, the time point label means: after dendritic cell vaccination, including at tumor progression/relapse. Patients were selected on the basis of adequate residual fresh-frozen tumor tissue and more than two years of available survival data. None of the glioblastoma patients carried an isocitrate dehydrogenase mutation, although molecular status otherwise varied. PBMC were collected before vaccination, two weeks after the third vaccination, and at tumor progression when it occurred. Genomic DNA was extracted with the Qiagen DNeasy Blood extraction Kit. TCRB CDR3 regions were amplified from approximately 2 ug genomic DNA, or all available DNA if less, using the immunoSEQ assay. For multiplex PCR, 60 forward primers for TCR V beta segments and 13 reverse primers for J beta segments were used. To estimate reads per starting template, synthetic control templates were spiked into each sample at limiting dilution. The Illumina HiSeq System generated sequencing reads of 87 bp. From the authors' description of their analysis: To remove PCR and sequencing errors, closely related sequences were merged with a nearest neighbor algorithm. TCR overlap was measured as the percentage of unique tumor TCR beta sequences also present in the same patient's peripheral blood. In its TCRdb copy, this immuneACCESS table keeps in-frame sequences only and misses some clones. Where compared with another copy, unresolved V genes explain less than half of these, and the others have no known cause. D and trimming were read from the DNA, whereas the V and J calls and clone size are those reported in that table. Counted in this sample were about 65,000 clones; 86% of them appeared once. Jointly, the top ten make up more than 9% of the sample.

Here the sequenced sample was blood, taken after dendritic cell vaccination. This TCR was recovered from a human donor with glioblastoma.

The CDR3 is CASSFQAGGSYNEQFF. The DNA is as follows: TGTGCCAGCTCATTCCAAGCGGGGGGCTCCTACAATGAGCAGTTCTTC. The chain uses TRBV18 and TRBJ2-1, with 9 bases aligning to TRBD2. Inclusive of the bounding cysteine and phenylalanine, the CDR3 is 16 residues long. Only the CDR3 DNA stays, 48 bases, in frame from base 1. For this chain, trimming is 5 bases at the V end and 0 bases at the J end, and the number of junction bases without a gene match is 5. From a lookup of the germline V gene, CDR1 and CDR2 are KGHSH and LQKENI.